The 30 T cell receptor beta chains reported below all come from one sample, sequenced in a study of T cell responses to AZD1222 COVID-19 vaccine. Sequencing was performed with immunoSEQ multiplex PCR; in TCRdb, only in-frame clones are kept and a portion is missing. The data hold more than 90,000 clones, with around 88% observed a single time. Sequenced here: peripheral blood, sampled 28 days after the second AZD1222 dose. All receptors come from an adult who received the AZD1222 COVID-19 vaccine.

The chain links TRBV7-8 to TRBJ1-5; D is unclear. The CDR3 consists of 16 residues. V lost 5 bases and J lost 0, with 14 bases in between. Germline V CDR1 and CDR2: SGHVS, FQNEAQ. The CDR3 bases are TGTGCCAGCAGCCAAACGACATTTAATAGCAATCAGCCCCAGCATTTT. Protein product: CASSQTTFNSNQPQHF.

The gene calls are TRBV30 and TRBJ1-2; D gene unclear. Trimming pared 5 bases from V and 4 bases from J, leaving 2 bases between. This CDR3 contains 9 residues. In germline, CDR1 is GTSNPN, CDR2 SVGIG (reference sequence). The CDR3 region is CAWGYGYTF. CDR3 bases: TGTGCCTGGGGCTATGGCTACACCTTC.

The gene calls are TRBV19 and TRBJ1-5; no clear D gene. Trimming shortened V by 3 bases and J by 0 bases, and 18 bases separated the two germline ends. Germline values: CDR1 LNHDA, CDR2 SQIVND (reference sequence). The CDR3 extends over 18 amino acids. Written as DNA, the CDR3 is TGTGCCAGTAGTATGGGTTACCTGTGGGGTTATAGCAATCAGCCCCAGCATTTT. The encoded protein is CASSMGYLWGYSNQPQHF.

The rearrangement joins TRBV5-4 to TRBJ1-2; D call uncertain. Trimming stripped 1 base from V and 2 bases from J, with 9 bases between. The CDR3 sequence is 14 residues long. The germline V gene encodes CDR1 SGHNT and CDR2 YYREEE (reference sequence). The CDR3 DNA is TGTGCCAGCAGCTTGTCTGAACAGAACTATGGCTACACCTTC. This sequence encodes CASSLSEQNYGYTF. Filled out from reference TRBV5-4 and TRBJ1-2, the complete variable domain reads ETGVTQSPTHLIKTRGQQVTLRCSSQSGHNTVSWYQQALGQGPQFIFQYYREEENGRGNFPPRFSGLQFPNYSSELNVNALELDDSALYLCASSLSEQNYGYTFGSGTRLTVV.

The rearrangement joins TRBV30 to TRBJ1-5; 7 nucleotides match TRBD1. V lost 3 bases, J lost 1 base, and 0 bases stayed unmatched. The CDR3 is 13 residues long. From germline, CDR1 is GTSNPN and CDR2 SVGIG (reference sequence). CDR3 loop: CAWRGQSNQPQHF. CDR3 DNA sequence: TGTGCCTGGAGGGGACAGAGCAATCAGCCCCAGCATTTT.

This clone occurred a few times. V usage is TRBV19 and J usage is TRBJ1-2; the match to TRBD1 covers 7 bases. The V and J ends lost 7 bases and 2 bases, in that order; junction bases with no gene match: 10. The CDR3 sequence is 15 residues long. Germline V gene data show CDR1 as LNHDA and CDR2 as SQIVND (reference sequence). In DNA form, the CDR3 reads TGTGCCAGTACTCATGGGGACAGCTCGAACTATGGCTACACCTTC. Its protein is CASTHGDSSNYGYTF.

In DNA form, the CDR3 reads TGTGCCAGCAGCCTTATACCGAGGGAGCCGAATCTCGAGCAGTACTTC. It codes for CASSLIPREPNLEQYF. J is TRBJ2-7 and V is TRBV27, with a weak D call TRBD2 (5 bases). Germline CDR1 is MNHEY and CDR2 is SMNVEV (reference sequence). The V end lost 6 bases, the J end lost 6 bases, and 24 bases lay between the germline ends. CDR3 length equals 16 residues.

This clone was detected once. The chain carries TRBV3-1 (or the pseudogene TRBV3-2) and TRBJ2-5; the D gene is possibly TRBD2 (5 bases). This CDR3 has 15 residues. CDR1 and CDR2 from the germline V gene are LGHDT and YNNKEL (reference sequence). V was pared by 1 base and J by 5 bases, with 14 bases between. In nucleotides, the CDR3 is TGTGCCAGCAGCCAAGCTGTCATACCGGGGGAGACCCAGTACTTC. This encodes CASSQAVIPGETQYF.

J is TRBJ2-3 and V is TRBV6-5, with D perhaps matching TRBD1 (7 bases). Trimming pared 6 bases from V and 1 base from J, leaving 8 bases between. This CDR3 is 13 amino acids long. The germline V gene has CDR1 MNHEY and CDR2 SVGAGI. In DNA form, the CDR3 reads TGTGCCAGCAGCAGGGGGGGCACAGATACGCAGTATTTT. As protein: CASSRGGTDTQYF.

V is TRBV19 and J is TRBJ1-2; 9 positions agree with TRBD1. Trimming cost V 4 bases and J 2 bases; bases outside gene matches: 5. CDR3 size: 15 residues. Germline CDR1 reads LNHDA; CDR2 reads SQIVND (reference sequence). CDR3 bases: TGTGCCAGTAGTAGACGAGGGACAGGGAACTATGGCTACACCTTC. Protein sequence: CASSRRGTGNYGYTF.

This clone occurred a few times. The rearrangement uses TRBV28 and TRBJ1-1, with D perhaps matching TRBD1 (6 bases). Germline CDR1 reads MDHEN; CDR2 reads SYDVKM. The CDR3 extends over 16 amino acids. Trimming removed 2 bases at V and 7 bases at J, with 20 bases between. Here the CDR3 DNA reads TGTGCCAGCAGTTTACCAGTCCAGGGGTTTCTGGGTGAAGCTTTCTTT. It yields the protein CASSLPVQGFLGEAFF.

This rearrangement joins TRBV15 to TRBJ2-7; 11 bases are shared with TRBD1. CDR1 LNHNV and CDR2 YYDKDF come from the germline V gene (reference sequence). J was trimmed by 3 bases and V by 4 bases; bases with no gene match: 8. CDR3 length: 16 residues. CDR3 DNA: TGTGCCACCAGCACCACCCTGGGGACAGGGGGCTACGAGCAGTACTTC. Translation: CATSTTLGTGGYEQYF.

CDR3 loop: CASSEASVVEQYF. DNA of the CDR3: TGTGCCAGCAGTGAAGCCAGTGTGGTGGAGCAGTACTTC. The gene calls are TRBV6-1 and TRBJ2-7; D unclear. From germline, CDR1 is MNHNS and CDR2 SASEGT. This CDR3 contains 13 residues. The V end lost 0 bases, the J end lost 7 bases, and 10 bases lay between the germline ends.

The V call is TRBV11-1, the J call TRBJ2-1, with 10 bases matching TRBD2. Looked up from germline, CDR1 is SGHAT and CDR2 is FQDESV (reference sequence). J lost 9 bases, V lost 5 bases, and 10 bases had no gene match. The CDR3 loop spans 15 amino acids. DNA of the CDR3: TGTGCCAGCAGCCCGGGACTAGCGATTAGTGGTGAGCAGTTCTTC. Protein sequence: CASSPGLAISGEQFF.

This clone was found once. The rearrangement joins TRBV11-3 to TRBJ2-1, with 9 nucleotides matching TRBD2. The CDR3 sequence is 16 residues long. J lost 9 bases, V lost 5 bases, and 14 bases had no gene match. From germline, CDR1 is SGHNT and CDR2 YENEEA. In DNA, the CDR3 is TGTGCCAGCAGCGAATTCGAAGCGGGAGGTATCGGTGAGCAGTTCTTC. This encodes CASSEFEAGGIGEQFF.

The rearrangement uses TRBV6-5 and TRBJ1-2; D is uncertain. Trimming pared 7 bases from V and 2 bases from J, leaving 8 bases between. CDR1 is MNHEY, CDR2 SVGAGI, per germline. CDR3 length: 12 residues. The CDR3 region is CASKEGNYGYTF. The DNA for the CDR3 is TGTGCCAGCAAGGAGGGAAACTATGGCTACACCTTC.

This clone appeared once. This chain joins TRBV28 and TRBJ2-7, with 8 positions matching TRBD1. This CDR3 contains 15 residues. The V gene end was trimmed by 5 bases and the J gene end by 5 bases; junction bases not matched to a gene: 11. The germline V gene has CDR1 MDHEN and CDR2 SYDVKM. CDR3 amino acids: CASSLSPGQVHEQYF. Written as DNA, the CDR3 is TGTGCCAGCAGTCTTAGCCCGGGACAGGTCCACGAGCAGTACTTC.

This clone was seen a single time. J is TRBJ1-2 and V is TRBV6-5, with D possibly matching TRBD1 (5 bases). With 7 bases removed from V and 8 bases from J, the gap between germline ends came to 14 bases. The CDR3 is 12 residues long. Germline V gene sequence: CDR1 MNHEY, CDR2 SVGAGI. CDR3 nucleotides: TGTGCCAGCATCAGGGTCGGGGGAGGCTACACCTTC. This translates into CASIRVGGGYTF.

The chain combines TRBV7-9 with TRBJ2-7; the D gene could be TRBD1 or TRBD2 (5 bases each). This CDR3 spans 14 amino acids. V was pared by 6 bases and J by 2 bases, with 14 bases between. Germline V lookup: CDR1 SEHNR, CDR2 FQNEAQ (reference sequence). The CDR3 DNA follows: TGTGCCAGCAGAAGCACCGGGGCACCCTACGAGCAGTACTTC. The encoded protein is CASRSTGAPYEQYF.

The chain carries TRBV10-3 and TRBJ1-2; 7 nucleotides agree with TRBD1. Looked up from germline, CDR1 is ENHRY and CDR2 is SYGVKD. The length of the CDR3 is 13 residues. The junction had 9 bases not matched to a gene; V was cut back by 8 bases and J by 6 bases. Here the CDR3 DNA reads TGTGCCATCGCGACCTTGACAGGGAATGGCTACACCTTC. Encoded protein: CAIATLTGNGYTF.

As DNA, the CDR3 is TGTGCCAGCAGCCGTCCGGGACGCCTATCCTTCCAAGAGACCCAGTACTTC. Protein sequence: CASSRPGRLSFQETQYF. The chain links TRBV21-1 to TRBJ2-5. TRBV21-1 represents a pseudogene. The CDR3 is 17 residues long.

Turning to this clone: A junction boundary mismatches the germline segment, possibly from a read error. The genes are TRBV5-1 and TRBJ1-4; possibly TRBD1 for D (6 bases). Germline assignment: CDR1 SGHRS and CDR2 YFSETQ. CDR3 length equals 15 residues. CDR3 protein: CASSLGSGTPEKLFF. The CDR3, as DNA: TGCGCCAGCAGTTTGGGATCCGGGACACCCGAAAAACTGTTTTTT.

The chain uses TRBV27 and TRBJ2-2; 7 nucleotides align to TRBD1. Germline CDR1 is MNHEY and CDR2 is SMNVEV (reference sequence). There are 13 residues in the CDR3. J was trimmed by 6 bases and V by 6 bases; bases with no gene match: 4. CDR3: CASRSTGPGELFF. CDR3 DNA: TGTGCCAGCAGATCGACAGGGCCCGGGGAGCTGTTTTTT.

The chain uses TRBV4-3 and TRBJ2-7; D uncertain. CDR1 and CDR2 (germline): LGHNA, YSLEER. V was pared by 0 bases and J by 1 base, with 10 bases between. CDR3 length equals 15 residues. The DNA for the CDR3 is TGCGCCAGCAGCCAAGAACTCAGTCCATCCTACGAGCAGTACTTC. It yields the protein CASSQELSPSYEQYF.

This chain's CDR3 is CASSLTGPGTEAFF. In DNA form, the CDR3 reads TGTGCCAGCAGCTTGACAGGGCCCGGCACTGAAGCTTTCTTT. The chain recombines TRBV5-6 with TRBJ1-1, with a possible D match to TRBD1 (6 bases). V was trimmed by 1 base and J by 4 bases, leaving 11 bases between them. The CDR3 sequence is 14 residues long. Germline loops: CDR1 SGHDT, CDR2 YYEEEE.

The chain joins TRBV18 to TRBJ2-7; D call uncertain. The V end was cut by 0 bases, the J end by 2 bases, with 2 bases between. The CDR3 runs to 12 residues. CDR1 and CDR2 (germline): KGHSH, LQKENI. CDR3 loop: CASSPPTYEQYF. The CDR3 nucleotides read TGTGCCAGCTCACCACCCACCTACGAGCAGTACTTC.

The CDR3 sequence: CASSLTGQGIPWNTEAFF. The DNA of the CDR3 is TGTGCCAGCAGCTTAACTGGACAGGGTATCCCCTGGAACACTGAAGCTTTCTTT. V and J are TRBV7-3 and TRBJ1-1; 8 bases align to TRBD1. V gave up 0 bases and J gave up 1 base; unmatched junction bases: 10. The CDR3 is made up of 18 amino acids. Germline CDR1 and CDR2: SGHTA and FQGTGA.

J is TRBJ1-6 and V is TRBV4-2, with TRBD1 identical over 9 bases. The CDR3 is made up of 16 amino acids. Germline V gene lookup returns CDR1 LGHNA and CDR2 YNFKEQ. Trimming removed 2 bases from V and 9 bases from J; junction bases left unmatched: 8. In nucleotides, the CDR3 is TGTGCCAGCAGCCAACCGGGACAGGGTTTTGTTTCACCCCTCCACTTT. This encodes CASSQPGQGFVSPLHF.

This clone came up once. The gene calls are TRBV11-2 and TRBJ2-3, with TRBD2 matching 9 bases. V lost 4 bases to trimming and J lost 5 bases; unmatched junction nucleotides: 7. CDR1 and CDR2 (germline): SGHAT, FQNNGV. The CDR3 has 15 amino acids. CDR3 protein: CASSSSGISGDTQYF. The CDR3 nucleotides read TGTGCCAGCAGCTCTAGCGGGATTTCGGGAGATACGCAGTATTTT. The full variable domain, its missing parts supplied by reference TRBV11-2 and TRBJ2-3, is EAGVAQSPRYKIIEKRQSVAFWCNPISGHATLYWYQQILGQGPKLLIQFQNNGVVDDSQLPKDRFSAERLKGVDSTLKIQPAKLEDSAVYLCASSSSGISGDTQYFGPGTRLTVL.

Concerning this clone: One end of the junction is discordant with germline, which a read error may explain. The genes are TRBV7-7 and TRBJ1-1; a possible D gene is TRBD1 (6 bases). The CDR3 totals 16 residues. Per the germline V gene, CDR1 is SSHAT and CDR2 is FNYEAQ (reference sequence). CDR3 in amino acids: CASREPRRGMNTEAFF. The CDR3 coding sequence is TGTGCTAGCAGGGAACCTCGGAGGGGGATGAACACTGAAGCTTTCTTT.